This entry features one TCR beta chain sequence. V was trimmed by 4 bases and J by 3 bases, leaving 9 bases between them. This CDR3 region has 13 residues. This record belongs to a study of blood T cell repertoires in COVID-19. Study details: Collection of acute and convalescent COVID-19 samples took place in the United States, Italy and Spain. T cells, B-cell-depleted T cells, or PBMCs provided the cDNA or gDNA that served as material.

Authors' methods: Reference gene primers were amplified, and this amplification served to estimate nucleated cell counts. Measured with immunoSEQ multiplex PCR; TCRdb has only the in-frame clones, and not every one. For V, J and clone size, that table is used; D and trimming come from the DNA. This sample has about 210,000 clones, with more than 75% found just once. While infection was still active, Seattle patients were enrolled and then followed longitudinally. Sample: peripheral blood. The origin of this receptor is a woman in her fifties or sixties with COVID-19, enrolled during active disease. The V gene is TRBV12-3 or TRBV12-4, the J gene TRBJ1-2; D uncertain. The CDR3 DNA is TGTGCCAGCAGTTCTGCCGGGTACTATGGCTACACCTTC. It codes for CASSSAGYYGYTF.